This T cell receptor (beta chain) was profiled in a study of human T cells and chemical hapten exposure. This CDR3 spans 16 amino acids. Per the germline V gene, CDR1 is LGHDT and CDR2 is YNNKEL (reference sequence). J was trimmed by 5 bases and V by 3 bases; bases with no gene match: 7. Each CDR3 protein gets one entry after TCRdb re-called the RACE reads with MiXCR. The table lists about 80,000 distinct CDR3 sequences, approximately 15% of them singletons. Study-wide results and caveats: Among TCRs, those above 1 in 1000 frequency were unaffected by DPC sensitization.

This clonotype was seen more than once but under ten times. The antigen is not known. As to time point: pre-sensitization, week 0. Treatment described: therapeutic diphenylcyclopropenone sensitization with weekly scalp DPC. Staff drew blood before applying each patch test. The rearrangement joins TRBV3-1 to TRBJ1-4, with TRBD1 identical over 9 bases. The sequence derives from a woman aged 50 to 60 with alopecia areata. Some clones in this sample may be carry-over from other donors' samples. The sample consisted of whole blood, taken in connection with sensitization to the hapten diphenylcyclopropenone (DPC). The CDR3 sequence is CASSHSGQGSNEKLFF. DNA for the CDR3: TGTGCCAGCAGCCATTCCGGACAGGGGAGCAATGAAAAACTGTTTTTT. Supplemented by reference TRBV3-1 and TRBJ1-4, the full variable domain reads DTAVSQTPKYLVTQMGNDKSIKCEQNLGHDTMYWYKQDSKKFLKIMFSYNNKELIINETVPNRFSPKSPDKAHLNLHINSLELGDSAVYFCASSHSGQGSNEKLFFGSGTQLSVL.